Shown below are 11 T cell receptor beta chains from a single sample sequenced in a study of blood T cells in healthy people across ages. With a J-beta primer mix and a sample-barcoded 5' primer, a second PCR ran about 7 to 12 cycles. TCRdb re-analysed the 5' RACE reads in MiXCR, keeping a single row per CDR3 protein. The table includes 650,000 to 1,000,000 distinct CDR3 sequences, around 45% detected once. Sequenced input: blood. These TCRs come from a man at least 80 years old in good health.

The chain uses TRBV10-3 and TRBJ1-1, with D perhaps TRBD1 (6 bases). Germline V gene sequence: CDR1 ENHRY, CDR2 SYGVKD. Trimming removed 2 bases from V and 1 base from J, with 11 bases in between. This CDR3 is built from 15 residues. The CDR3 region has the DNA TGTGCCATCAGTGAGAGAGGGGGTCCGAACACTGAAGCTTTCTTT. Its protein product is CAISERGGPNTEAFF.

This chain links TRBV20-1 with TRBJ2-3, with 7 positions matching TRBD2. V shed 5 bases and J 6 bases; nucleotides not matched to a gene: 11. CDR3 length equals 14 residues. Germline CDR1 DFQATT, CDR2 SNEGSKA (reference sequence). The CDR3, as DNA: TGCAGTGCTCGACCTAGCGGCGTTATGGATACGCAGTATTTT. This gives the protein CSARPSGVMDTQYF.

The chain couples TRBV3-1 to TRBJ1-2; no firm D call. V was clipped by 0 bases and J by 7 bases, with 6 bases between them. The CDR3 contains 12 residues. Germline CDR1 is LGHDT and CDR2 is YNNKEL (reference sequence). Here the CDR3 reads CASSQEGGGYTF. The CDR3 DNA sequence: TGTGCCAGCAGCCAAGAGGGCGGTGGCTACACCTTC.

The chain carries TRBV7-8 and TRBJ1-1, with D perhaps matching TRBD1 (5 bases). With 5 bases removed from V and 4 bases from J, the gap between germline ends came to 8 bases. The CDR3 has 12 residues. Germline loops: CDR1 SGHVS, CDR2 FQNEAQ. The CDR3 reads CASSPGTTEAFF. The DNA of the CDR3 is TGTGCCAGCAGCCCCGGGACCACTGAAGCTTTCTTT.

This clonotype was found once. The chain joins TRBV27 to TRBJ2-7; TRBD2 aligns across 9 bases. Trimming removed 6 bases from V and 5 bases from J; junction bases left unmatched: 11. The CDR3 consists of 15 residues. Germline V gene lookup returns CDR1 MNHEY and CDR2 SMNVEV (reference sequence). CDR3: CASSPPSGDAHEQYF. In DNA, the CDR3 is TGTGCCAGCAGCCCGCCTAGCGGGGACGCCCACGAGCAGTACTTC.

Of note for this clonotype: A much more abundant neighbour one base away suggests this may be a read error. The V call is TRBV5-6, the J call TRBJ2-7; TRBD2 matches 8 bases. The CDR3 contains 16 residues. Looked up from germline, CDR1 is SGHDT and CDR2 is YYEEEE. CDR3 residues: CASSSPGSGTSYGQYF. The CDR3 nucleotides are TGTGCCAGCAGCTCCCCAGGTAGCGGGACGTCCTACGGGCAGTACTTC. Looking up the rest from reference TRBV5-6 and TRBJ2-7 gives the full variable domain: DAGVTQSPTHLIKTRGQQVTLRCSPKSGHDTVSWYQQALGQGPQFIFQYYEEEERQRGNFPDRFSGHQFPNYSSELNVNALLLGDSALYLCASSSPGSGTSYGQYFGPGTRLTVT.

In the case of this clonotype: It may be a read error: a sequence one base away is much more abundant. The chain joins TRBV12-3 or TRBV12-4 to TRBJ2-1; tentatively, D is TRBD1 (5 bases). The CDR3 contains 17 residues. V lost 6 bases and J 10 bases, leaving 28 bases between the germline ends. The CDR3 region has the DNA TGTGCCAGCAGCCCCCAGCTCCCAGGGTCCCTCCGAGGCGAGCAGTTCTTC. Translation: CASSPQLPGSLRGEQFF.

This clonotype was found a few times. The chain employs TRBV5-1 and TRBJ2-2, with D possibly TRBD2 on 6 matching bases. CDR1 is SGHRS, CDR2 YFSETQ, per germline. CDR3 length: 14 residues. The V end was cut by 4 bases, the J end by 3 bases, with 10 bases between. CDR3 sequence reads: CASSPGSYTGELFF. CDR3 nucleotides: TGCGCCAGCAGCCCCGGGAGCTACACCGGGGAGCTGTTTTTT.

The chain recombines TRBV3-1 with TRBJ2-7; 12 nucleotides match TRBD2. The germline gives CDR1 LGHDT, CDR2 YNNKEL (reference sequence). This CDR3 is 15 amino acids long. V was pared by 0 bases and J by 4 bases, with 1 base of the junction left unmatched. The CDR3 here is CASSQDGTSGYEQYF. Written as DNA, the CDR3 is TGTGCCAGCAGCCAAGATGGGACTAGCGGGTACGAGCAGTACTTC.

The chain couples TRBV2 to TRBJ2-7; D is undetermined. The germline V and J ends were trimmed by 6 bases and 3 bases, with 6 bases remaining between them. Germline V gene sequence: CDR1 SNHLY, CDR2 FYNNEI. This CDR3 has 11 residues. The CDR3 spells CASRFYYEQYF. CDR3 sequence (DNA): TGTGCCAGCAGATTCTACTACGAGCAGTACTTC.

This clonotype was counted once. This chain links TRBV5-1 with TRBJ2-1, with 10 nucleotides matching TRBD2. This CDR3 is built from 15 residues. Germline V gives CDR1 SGHRS, CDR2 YFSETQ. The ends lost 0 bases at V and 9 bases at J; junction bases unmatched: 6. The DNA of the CDR3 is TGCGCCAGCAGCTTGGCCCCTAGCGGGAGTGGTGAGCAGTTCTTC. Amino acid sequence: CASSLAPSGSGEQFF.